This T cell receptor (beta chain) originates from a study of CD8 T cells in ankylosing spondylitis. Whole-study findings and limits: About 8 highly homologous variants made up a TCR beta motif, and this motif appeared characteristic of ankylosing spondylitis blood.

As to this clonotype: Its antigen is as yet unknown.

Via MiXCR, TCRdb re-called the 5' RACE reads, giving one row per CDR3 protein. The table records a few hundred thousand distinct CDR3 sequences, 17% of them present only once. This CDR3 comprises 17 residues. The V gene's germline CDR1 is SGHRS and CDR2 YFSETQ. Trimming removed 0 bases from V and 5 bases from J; junction bases left unmatched: 8. The sequencing sample was made of blood, either unsorted or a sorted T cell fraction (not recorded which). The chain uses TRBV5-1 and TRBJ2-1, with 10 bases that match TRBD1. This clonotype was sampled from a male donor with ankylosing spondylitis. CDR3 region: CASSLATGQGTHNEQFF. CDR3 sequence (DNA): TGCGCCAGCAGCTTGGCAACGGGACAGGGGACCCACAATGAGCAGTTCTTC.